Described below is a single T cell receptor beta chain sequence and its context. With 60 Vbeta and 13 Jbeta primers, the PCR was carried out. TCRdb's copy holds only in-frame clones and misses some; the assay was immunoSEQ multiplex PCR. Of 210,000 or so clones listed, more than 70% were seen once; the top ten hold under 0.6%. The source of the sample is a study of cytomegalovirus exposure and HLA in healthy donors. The TCR sequence derives from a boy aged 5-17 years in good health and CMV-seronegative. Specimen: PBMCs.

CDR3 protein: CASSYFHRDEQYF. DNA for the CDR3: TGTGCCAGCAGTTACTTCCATCGGGACGAGCAGTACTTC. This rearrangement joins TRBV6-5 to TRBJ2-7; D not certain. Trimming stripped 1 base from V and 5 bases from J, with 9 bases between. This CDR3 has 13 amino acids. In germline, CDR1 is MNHEY, CDR2 SVGAGI.